Included here is one T cell receptor beta chain sequence, with context. In Seattle, patients joined the study during active infection and were tracked longitudinally. These data are taken from a study of blood T cell repertoires in COVID-19. The wider study: Samples of COVID-19 (acute and convalescent) were obtained from the United States, Italy and Spain. PBMCs, B-cell-depleted T cells, or T cells were the source of the cDNA or gDNA that made up the material.

The CDR3 runs to 13 residues. V was trimmed by 6 bases and J by 2 bases, leaving 14 bases between them. From germline, CDR1 is SQVTM and CDR2 ANQGSEA. In the study's own analysis: Counts of nucleated cells, estimated from reference gene primer amplification, were obtained. Using immunoSEQ multiplex PCR, the repertoire was profiled, and TCRdb retains in-frame clones only, with some absent. V and J calls and clone size are as listed in that table; D and trimming were resolved from the DNA. The sample holds a few hundred thousand clones; around nine tenths are singletons and the top ten take 10% to 12%.

Sequencing was done on a sample of peripheral blood. This sequence was found in a woman in her 30s with COVID-19, enrolled during active disease. The V and J genes are TRBV29-1 and TRBJ2-7; D is possibly TRBD1 (6 bases). CDR3 DNA sequence: TGCAGCGTCCTTGACAGGACAGCCTACGAGCAGTACTTC. Protein: CSVLDRTAYEQYF.